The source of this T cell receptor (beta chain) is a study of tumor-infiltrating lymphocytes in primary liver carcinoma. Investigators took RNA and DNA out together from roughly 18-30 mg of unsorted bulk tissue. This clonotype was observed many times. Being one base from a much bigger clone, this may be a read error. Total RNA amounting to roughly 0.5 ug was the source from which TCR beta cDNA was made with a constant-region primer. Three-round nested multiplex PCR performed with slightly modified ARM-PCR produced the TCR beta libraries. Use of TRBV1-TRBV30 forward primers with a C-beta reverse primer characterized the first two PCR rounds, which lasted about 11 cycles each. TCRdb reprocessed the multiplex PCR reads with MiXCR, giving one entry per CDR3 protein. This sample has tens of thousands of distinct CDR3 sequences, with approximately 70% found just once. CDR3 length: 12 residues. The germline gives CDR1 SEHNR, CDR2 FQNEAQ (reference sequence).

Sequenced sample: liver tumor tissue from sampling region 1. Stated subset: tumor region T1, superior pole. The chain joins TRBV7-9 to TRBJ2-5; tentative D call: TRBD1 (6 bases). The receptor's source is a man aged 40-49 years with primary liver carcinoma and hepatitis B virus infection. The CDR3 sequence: CAGSPDRLTQYF. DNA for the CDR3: TGTGCCGGCAGCCCCGACAGGTTGACCCAGTACTTC.